The clone carrying this T cell receptor (beta chain) turned up a few times. Its target is unknown. The sample originates from a study of CD8 T cells in ankylosing spondylitis. Trimming pared 3 bases from V and 2 bases from J, leaving 10 bases between. The CDR3 covers 14 residues. Quantitative barcoded 5'-RACE was used to prepare TCR beta libraries. TCRdb fed the 5' RACE reads into MiXCR, producing one record per CDR3 protein. The sample yields about 270,000 distinct CDR3 sequences, more than 25% seen once. Study-level findings and limits: Previously reported in reactive arthritis synovial fluid and blood were some of the motif variants.

The sample taken for sequencing was blood, either unsorted or a sorted T cell fraction (not recorded which). The gene calls are TRBV12-3 or TRBV12-4 and TRBJ1-2; unclear D gene. This clonotype was obtained from a male donor with ankylosing spondylitis or in good health (not recorded which). The DNA for the CDR3 is TGTGCCAGCAGTTTGGTCAGCGAAAACTATGGCTACACCTTC. It yields the protein CASSLVSENYGYTF.